This T cell receptor (beta chain) is drawn from a study of blood T cell repertoires in COVID-19. Study at large: Samples came from the United States, Italy and Spain, spanning acute and convalescent COVID-19. The cDNA or gDNA used as material had been derived from T cells, B-cell-depleted T cells, or PBMCs.

This clone was detected a few times. Germline-derived CDR1 and CDR2 are SGHRS and YFSETQ. J lost 3 bases, V lost 4 bases, and 7 bases had no gene match. The CDR3 has 16 amino acids. As handled by the study authors: The authors estimated nucleated cell counts from reference gene primer amplification. TCRdb's copy holds only in-frame clones and misses some; the assay was immunoSEQ multiplex PCR. V, J and clone size derive from that table, while D and trimming were established from the DNA sequence. The sample contains tens of thousands of clones, 88% of which appear only once. The genes are TRBV5-1 and TRBJ1-6, with 7 bases identical to TRBD1. This clonotype was sampled from a human donor in a cohort sampled during active COVID-19. The specimen was peripheral blood. DNA for the CDR3: TGCGCCAGCAGCCCCGACGGACAGGTCTATAATTCACCCCTCCACTTT. Translating it yields CASSPDGQVYNSPLHF. Variable domain in full (rest from reference TRBV5-1 and TRBJ1-6): KAGVTQTPRYLIKTRGQQVTLSCSPISGHRSVSWYQQTPGQGLQFLFEYFSETQRNKGNFPGRFSGRQFSNSRSEMNVSTLELGDSALYLCASSPDGQVYNSPLHFGNGTRLTVT.